These 30 T cell receptor beta chains were all obtained from the same sample, sequenced in a study of OX40 agonist ivuxolimab in advanced cancers. Produced via immunoSEQ multiplex PCR; TCRdb's table is partial and in-frame only. The table lists roughly 79,000 clones, around 84% of them singletons, with 15% to 20% in the top ten. This specimen consisted of CD4+ or CD8+ T cells sorted from blood, obtained in a trial of the OX40 agonist ivuxolimab. The receptors originated from an adult with an advanced solid tumor such as melanoma, head and neck, liver or kidney cancer.

CDR3 sequence: CASSLLLGNTEAFF. The CDR3 DNA sequence: TGTGCCAGCAGCTTGCTTCTGGGGAACACTGAAGCTTTCTTT. V gene TRBV5-8 combines with J gene TRBJ1-1; D call uncertain. The germline V and J ends were trimmed by 1 base and 1 base, with 8 bases remaining between them. The length of the CDR3 is 14 residues. Germline loops: CDR1 SGHTS, CDR2 YDEGEE.

The gene calls are TRBV6-1 and TRBJ2-1; D not resolved. Germline V gives CDR1 MNHNS, CDR2 SASEGT. The CDR3 has 11 residues. Trimming shortened V by 6 bases and J by 1 base, and 1 base separated the two germline ends. The CDR3 DNA sequence: TGTGCCAGCAGGTCCTACAATGAGCAGTTCTTC. It is translated as CASRSYNEQFF.

This sequence joins TRBV19 and TRBJ1-5; 9 bases fit TRBD1. The CDR3 runs 15 residues. Germline CDR1 is LNHDA and CDR2 is SQIVND (reference sequence). V lost 4 bases to trimming and J lost 2 bases; unmatched junction nucleotides: 3. The CDR3: CASSNRTGGNQPQHF. The CDR3, as DNA: TGTGCCAGTAGTAATCGGACAGGGGGCAATCAGCCCCAGCATTTT.

The chain recombines TRBV5-1 with TRBJ2-5; 8 bases align to TRBD1. The CDR3 length is 15 residues. With 5 bases clipped from V and 3 bases from J, the junction kept 9 bases outside the gene matches. Germline V CDR1 and CDR2: SGHRS, YFSETQ. DNA for the CDR3: TGCGCCAGCAGACCAGCACCGGGACAGGAAGAGACCCAGTACTTC. Protein sequence: CASRPAPGQEETQYF.

J is TRBJ1-1 and V is TRBV5-1; D remains ambiguous. V was shortened by 0 bases and J by 0 bases, with 6 bases between the two germline ends. The germline CDR1 and CDR2 sequences are SGHRS and YFSETQ. The CDR3 runs to 14 residues. CDR3 coding DNA: TGCGCCAGCAGCTTGGACAGAATGAACACTGAAGCTTTCTTT. Its protein is CASSLDRMNTEAFF.

The CDR3 is CASSIDRGNQPQHF. The CDR3 DNA sequence: TGTGCCAGCAGCATAGACAGGGGTAATCAGCCCCAGCATTTT. The J gene is TRBJ1-5, the V gene TRBV5-4; TRBD1 matches at 8 bases. The CDR3 spans 14 residues. CDR1 and CDR2 from the germline V gene are SGHNT and YYREEE (reference sequence). V shed 4 bases, J shed 4 bases, and the junction held 4 bases outside the gene matches.

This clone came up once. The chain employs TRBV6-1 and TRBJ1-4; 8 nucleotides match TRBD1. The CDR3 extends over 16 amino acids. V trimming: 1 base; J trimming: 8 bases; junction bases outside the gene matches: 9. Germline values: CDR1 MNHNS, CDR2 SASEGT. DNA for the CDR3: TGTGCCAGCAGTGAAGGAATAAGGACAGGGCTGGAAAAACTGTTTTTT. It yields the protein CASSEGIRTGLEKLFF.

The rearrangement joins TRBV6-1 to TRBJ2-7; no clear D gene. CDR1 MNHNS and CDR2 SASEGT come from the germline V gene. The CDR3 is made up of 12 amino acids. The V gene lost 7 bases and the J gene lost 3 bases, with 10 bases spanning the gap. CDR3 protein: CASMIGYYEQYF. As DNA, the CDR3 is TGTGCCAGCATGATCGGATACTACGAGCAGTACTTC.

The J gene is TRBJ2-5, the V gene TRBV4-1; D remains ambiguous. The CDR3 totals 16 residues. Per germline, CDR1 MGHRA and CDR2 YSYEKL. V lost 0 bases, J lost 0 bases, and 11 bases lay in between. The CDR3 nucleotides read TGCGCCAGCAGCCAAGATTTCATGCAGAACCAAGAGACCCAGTACTTC. Its protein product is CASSQDFMQNQETQYF.

The chain is built from TRBV15 and TRBJ2-1; no firm D call. This CDR3 is built from 15 residues. Trimming removed 0 bases at V and 5 bases at J, with 11 bases between. In germline, CDR1 is LNHNV, CDR2 YYDKDF (reference sequence). CDR3 sequence (DNA): TGTGCCACCAGCAGAGATCGTGGGAAAGACAATGAGCAGTTCTTC. It encodes CATSRDRGKDNEQFF.

The chain has TRBV14 and TRBJ2-7; D remains unclear. From germline, CDR1 is SGHDN and CDR2 FVKESK. CDR3 size: 13 residues. V was cut by 2 bases and J by 4 bases, with 9 bases left in between. In nucleotides, the CDR3 is TGTGCCAGCAGCCAAAGCATTTTGTACGAGCAGTACTTC. This gives the protein CASSQSILYEQYF.

V usage is TRBV5-4 and J usage is TRBJ1-2; D perhaps matches TRBD1 (6 bases). The CDR3 covers 15 residues. In germline, CDR1 is SGHNT, CDR2 YYREEE (reference sequence). V was trimmed by 0 bases and J by 3 bases, leaving 12 bases between them. The CDR3 reads CASSLVGATYYGYTF. The CDR3 DNA follows: TGTGCCAGCAGCTTGGTGGGGGCGACCTACTATGGCTACACCTTC. The whole variable domain, filled in from reference TRBV5-4 and TRBJ1-2, reads ETGVTQSPTHLIKTRGQQVTLRCSSQSGHNTVSWYQQALGQGPQFIFQYYREEENGRGNFPPRFSGLQFPNYSSELNVNALELDDSALYLCASSLVGATYYGYTFGSGTRLTVV.

The chain joins TRBV4-1 to TRBJ2-7, with a weak D call TRBD2 (6 bases). The CDR3 spans 18 residues. V shed 2 bases and J shed 0 bases, with 20 bases lying between them. Germline V gene sequence: CDR1 MGHRA, CDR2 YSYEKL. The CDR3 loop reads CASSQFFRPGLNSYEQYF. In DNA form, the CDR3 reads TGCGCCAGCAGCCAATTCTTTCGACCGGGACTGAACTCCTACGAGCAGTACTTC.

This clone was seen only once. This sequence joins TRBV21-1 and TRBJ1-5; the table names TRBD1, a call not compared with the DNA. TRBV21-1 is reported as a pseudogene. This CDR3 contains 18 residues. CDR3 coding DNA: TGTGCCAGCAGCAAAGCACTAAGACAGGGACGTTGCAATCAGCCCCAGCATTTT. Protein sequence: CASSKALRQGRCNQPQHF.

The V call is TRBV6-6, the J call TRBJ1-1, with D perhaps TRBD1 (6 bases). CDR1 is MNHNY and CDR2 is SVGAGI in the germline V gene (reference sequence). The CDR3 sequence is 12 residues long. Trimming left V 10 bases short and J 2 bases short, with 11 bases between. The CDR3 region has the DNA TGTGCCACGGGACATCCAAACACTGAAGCTTTCTTT. This sequence encodes CATGHPNTEAFF.

J is TRBJ1-5 and V is TRBV6-5; 8 nucleotides align to TRBD1. After removal of 6 bases from V and 6 bases from J, the junction contained 10 bases not matched to a gene. This CDR3 has 15 amino acids. Germline CDR1 MNHEY, CDR2 SVGAGI. The CDR3 coding sequence is TGTGCCAGCAGACCGGACAGGGAAGTGAGTCAGCCCCAGCATTTT. Translating gives CASRPDREVSQPQHF.

The V gene is TRBV6-1, the J gene TRBJ1-4; D unclear. This CDR3 region has 16 residues. Per germline, CDR1 MNHNS and CDR2 SASEGT. The V and J ends lost 4 bases and 8 bases respectively, with 20 bases between them. CDR3 in amino acids: CASSVTGNLRLEKLFF. In nucleotides, the CDR3 is TGTGCCAGCAGTGTGACGGGCAACTTGAGATTAGAAAAACTGTTTTTT.

Only one count was recorded for this clone. Here the CDR3 reads CASTTGVGDQPQHF. The CDR3 nucleotides read TGTGCCAGCACAACAGGGGTAGGGGATCAGCCCCAGCATTTT. The chain has TRBV28 and TRBJ1-5; 7 bases are shared with TRBD1. The germline V gene encodes CDR1 MDHEN and CDR2 SYDVKM. V shed 7 bases, J shed 5 bases, and the junction held 8 bases outside the gene matches. This CDR3 spans 14 amino acids.

The genes are TRBV29-1 and TRBJ1-1; 9 bases are shared with TRBD1. This CDR3 comprises 16 residues. The junction had 15 bases not matched to a gene; V was cut back by 6 bases and J by 4 bases. The germline V gene has CDR1 SQVTM and CDR2 ANQGSEA. CDR3 in DNA: TGCAGCGTCGGATCCGGGACAGGGATTTGGGGCACTGAAGCTTTCTTT. Protein sequence: CSVGSGTGIWGTEAFF.

A few counts support this clone. Other nucleotide sequences from this sample produce the same CDR3. The chain employs TRBV19 and TRBJ2-7; D might be TRBD1 (6 bases). V was clipped by 6 bases and J by 3 bases, with 12 bases between them. The CDR3 extends over 13 amino acids. Germline lookup yields CDR1 LNHDA and CDR2 SQIVND (reference sequence). CDR3 amino acids: CASSRDTYYEQYF. DNA for the CDR3: TGTGCCAGTAGCCGGGACACCTACTACGAGCAGTACTTC.

The CDR3 loop is CASSPRGLAFDEQFF. The CDR3 nucleotides are TGTGCCAGCAGTCCACGAGGGCTAGCTTTCGATGAGCAGTTCTTC. The chain couples TRBV7-9 to TRBJ2-1; TRBD2 is a possible D gene (5 bases). Germline loops: CDR1 SEHNR, CDR2 FQNEAQ (reference sequence). The CDR3 spans 15 residues. V dropped 6 bases and J dropped 8 bases, with 20 bases sitting between them.

The chain has TRBV2 and TRBJ2-7; 8 bases fit TRBD1. V shed 3 bases, J shed 2 bases, and the junction held 3 bases outside the gene matches. Germline values: CDR1 SNHLY, CDR2 FYNNEI. This CDR3 has 14 amino acids. As DNA, the CDR3 is TGTGCCAGCAGTGAGGACAGGGCCCCCTACGAGCAGTACTTC. It specifies CASSEDRAPYEQYF. The full variable domain, in which reference TRBV2 and TRBJ2-7 provide the parts outside the CDR3, is EPEVTQTPSHQVTQMGQEVILRCVPISNHLYFYWYRQILGQKVEFLVSFYNNEISEKSEIFDDQFSVERPDGSNFTLKIRSTKLEDSAMYFCASSEDRAPYEQYFGPGTRLTVT.

V is TRBV28 and J is TRBJ1-1, with D unclear. Trimming removed 1 base at V and 0 bases at J, with 12 bases between. This CDR3 comprises 16 residues. Germline V gives CDR1 MDHEN, CDR2 SYDVKM. The CDR3 DNA sequence: TGTGCCAGCAGTTTATATCCCGGGCCAGTGAACACTGAAGCTTTCTTT. It encodes CASSLYPGPVNTEAFF.

This clone turned up a few times. This chain links TRBV6-5 with TRBJ2-3; the D gene is possibly TRBD1 (5 bases). Trimming pared 0 bases from V and 4 bases from J, leaving 11 bases between. Germline-derived CDR1 and CDR2 are MNHEY and SVGAGI. CDR3 length: 15 residues. The chain's CDR3 is CASSYSRGRADTQYF. CDR3 nucleotides: TGTGCCAGCAGTTACTCGAGAGGCAGGGCAGATACGCAGTATTTT.

Comments on this clone: Distinct nucleotide sequences in the sample also encode this CDR3. The chain links TRBV5-4 to TRBJ2-2, with 12 positions matching TRBD2. Germline assignment: CDR1 SGHNT and CDR2 YYREEE (reference sequence). With 0 bases clipped from V and 13 bases from J, the junction kept 4 bases outside the gene matches. The CDR3 extends over 14 amino acids. The CDR3 coding sequence is TGTGCCAGCAGCTTGGGGCTAGCGGGAGGGCCGCTGTTTTTT. This codes for CASSLGLAGGPLFF.

V and J are TRBV5-3 and TRBJ2-1; unclear D gene. TRBV5-3 has ORF status, its function being uncertain. V was clipped by 0 bases and J by 1 base, with 11 bases between them. This CDR3 region has 16 residues. Here the CDR3 reads CARSLVGYLSYNEQFF. Here the CDR3 DNA reads TGTGCCAGAAGCTTGGTGGGCTACTTGTCCTACAATGAGCAGTTCTTC.

The chain combines TRBV5-6 with TRBJ1-1, with D perhaps matching TRBD1 (6 bases). V lost 4 bases and J 5 bases, leaving 15 bases between the germline ends. Germline loops: CDR1 SGHDT, CDR2 YYEEEE. CDR3 length: 14 amino acids. The CDR3 coding sequence is TGTGCCAGCAGCCTGCCCCGGGGGGCGACTGAAGCTTTCTTT. Translated, it gives CASSLPRGATEAFF.

This clone showed up just once. The rearrangement links TRBV2 to TRBJ2-3, with D perhaps TRBD2 (5 bases). V lost 7 bases to trimming and J lost 2 bases, with 10 bases between them. The CDR3 sequence is 13 residues long. Per the germline V gene, CDR1 is SNHLY and CDR2 is FYNNEI. The CDR3 here is CASTAEHTDTQYF. The CDR3 DNA follows: TGTGCCAGCACAGCGGAGCACACAGATACGCAGTATTTT. Supplemented by reference TRBV2 and TRBJ2-3, the full variable domain reads EPEVTQTPSHQVTQMGQEVILRCVPISNHLYFYWYRQILGQKVEFLVSFYNNEISEKSEIFDDQFSVERPDGSNFTLKIRSTKLEDSAMYFCASTAEHTDTQYFGPGTRLTVL.

The rearrangement uses TRBV7-9 and TRBJ2-2; 13 bases fit TRBD2. The CDR3 extends over 16 amino acids. Trimming cost V 1 base and J 4 bases; bases outside gene matches: 0. Germline V gene sequence: CDR1 SEHNR, CDR2 FQNEAQ (reference sequence). CDR3 protein: CASSLGTSGSTGELFF. The DNA for the CDR3 is TGTGCCAGCAGCTTAGGGACTAGCGGGAGCACCGGGGAGCTGTTTTTT.

This chain joins TRBV27 and TRBJ2-7; 11 bases are a match to TRBD2. J was trimmed by 3 bases and V by 5 bases; bases with no gene match: 12. Per the germline V gene, CDR1 is MNHEY and CDR2 is SMNVEV (reference sequence). This CDR3 has 17 residues. The CDR3: CASSGSGRELLVYEQYF. CDR3 bases: TGTGCCAGCAGTGGTAGCGGGAGGGAGTTATTAGTCTACGAGCAGTACTTC.